This T cell receptor beta chain was identified in a study of beta chain features in type 1 diabetes. Study conclusions and caveats: In all four CD4+ subsets, TCRB CDR3 length was significantly, moderately reduced in type 1 diabetes. Equally in patients and controls, PCR might preferentially amplify shorter templates.

The whole isolated RNA underwent reverse transcription, so sequencing captured expressed TCRB transcripts. Using immunoSEQ multiplex PCR, the repertoire was profiled, and TCRdb retains in-frame clones only, with some absent. The table includes almost 350,000 clones, less than 9.5% detected once. V was cut by 0 bases and J by 1 base, with 7 bases left in between. This CDR3 has 14 amino acids. The germline gives CDR1 SGHRS, CDR2 YFSETQ. This clone was picked up a small number of times. What it binds is unknown. Central memory, naive, regulatory and stem cell-like memory CD4+ cells were sorted by CD45RO/CCR7/CD25/CD127/CD95/CD27. Sorting gave populations that all exceeded 98% purity.

The clonotype was recovered from a woman under 30 in good health. Sequenced input: central memory CD4+ T cells from blood. The V and J genes are TRBV5-1 and TRBJ1-2, with TRBD1 as a possible D gene (5 bases). For the CDR3, the DNA is TGCGCCAGCAGCTTGGGGGGCGTTAACTATGGCTACACCTTC. Translation: CASSLGGVNYGYTF. Together with reference TRBV5-1 and TRBJ1-2, the CDR3 gives the full variable domain: KAGVTQTPRYLIKTRGQQVTLSCSPISGHRSVSWYQQTPGQGLQFLFEYFSETQRNKGNFPGRFSGRQFSNSRSEMNVSTLELGDSALYLCASSLGGVNYGYTFGSGTRLTVV.